The rows below give T cell receptor beta chains drawn from one sample of a study of T cells after yellow fever vaccination. TCRdb processed the 5' RACE reads anew with MiXCR; each CDR3 protein has one entry. Counted here are 350,000 to 550,000 distinct CDR3 sequences, 18% occurring once; the ten biggest clones make up over 15%. Sequences were derived from PBMCs, sampled before the yellow fever booster vaccination. The source is a man younger than 30 who received the YFV17D yellow fever vaccine. Both conserved end residues are part of each CDR3. Fields, in order: D gene, clone size, J gene, V gene, CDR3 protein, CDR3 DNA. The D gene is left open where the match is weak. Clone sizes are given selectively: once, few, many, or a class where the clone is expanded.

D: TRBD2
size: NA
J: TRBJ2-1
V: TRBV6-2/TRBV6-3
CDR3: CASSLAGGAYNEQFF
DNA: TGTGCCAGCAGCCTAGCGGGGGGCGCCTACAATGAGCAGTTCTTC

D: TRBD2
size: NA
J: TRBJ2-3
V: TRBV11-2
CDR3: CASSLDPGTNTDTQYF
DNA: TGTGCCAGCAGCTTAGATCCGGGGACTAACACAGATACGCAGTATTTT

D: NA
size: many
J: TRBJ2-1
V: TRBV5-1
CDR3: CASSLEGNEQFF
DNA: TGTGCCAGCAGCTTAGAGGGGAATGAGCAGTTCTTC

D: NA
size: few
J: TRBJ1-6
V: TRBV6-1
CDR3: CASSAKPGTGNSPLHF
DNA: TGTGCCAGCAGTGCTAAACCCGGAACGGGCAATTCACCCCTCCACTTT

D: NA
size: NA
J: TRBJ1-2
V: TRBV7-2
CDR3: CASSLDANYGYTF
DNA: TGTGCCAGCAGCTTAGACGCTAACTATGGCTACACCTTC

D: NA
size: many
J: TRBJ1-3
V: TRBV20-1
CDR3: CSARDSQNSGNTIYF
DNA: TGCAGTGCTAGAGATAGCCAGAACTCTGGAAACACCATATATTTT

D: NA
size: few
J: TRBJ2-3
V: TRBV24-1
CDR3: CATSDFTGTAVRTDTQYF
DNA: TGTGCCACCAGTGATTTTACCGGGACTGCAGTTCGCACAGATACGCAGTATTTT

D: TRBD2
size: NA
J: TRBJ2-3
V: TRBV28
CDR3: CASSLRHWGGTHTQYF
DNA: TGTGCCAGCAGTTTACGACACTGGGGGGGTACTCATACGCAGTATTTT

D: NA
size: NA
J: TRBJ2-5
V: TRBV6-5
CDR3: CASSYGSRLQETQYF
DNA: TGTGCCAGCAGTTACGGCTCAAGACTACAAGAGACCCAGTACTTC

D: NA
size: NA
J: TRBJ1-5
V: TRBV20-1
CDR3: CSARAGRTMYSNQPQHF
DNA: TGCAGTGCTAGGGCCGGCAGGACGATGTATAGCAATCAGCCCCAGCATTTT

D: NA
size: few
J: TRBJ2-3
V: TRBV9
CDR3: CASSVRVVTGTDTQYF
DNA: TGTGCCAGCAGCGTACGGGTAGTTACTGGGACAGATACGCAGTATTTT

D: NA
size: few
J: TRBJ2-7
V: TRBV7-9
CDR3: CASSFGGRYEQYF
DNA: TGTGCCAGCAGCTTCGGGGGCCGCTACGAGCAGTACTTC

D: TRBD1
size: NA
J: TRBJ2-3
V: TRBV5-6
CDR3: CASSDRAGADTQYF
DNA: TGTGCCAGCAGCGACAGGGCAGGGGCAGATACGCAGTATTTT

D: NA
size: NA
J: TRBJ1-2
V: TRBV7-9
CDR3: CASSWETGTYGYTF
DNA: TGTGCCAGCAGCTGGGAAACAGGGACCTATGGCTACACCTTC

D: NA
size: many
J: TRBJ2-3
V: TRBV20-1
CDR3: CSARDLAGHGTSTDTQYF
DNA: TGCAGTGCTAGAGATCTCGCAGGACACGGAACTAGCACAGATACGCAGTATTTT

D: TRBD1
size: NA
J: TRBJ2-2
V: TRBV2
CDR3: CASRGQDRGIDIPGGELFF
DNA: TGTGCCAGCAGGGGCCAGGACAGGGGAATTGACATCCCCGGGGGGGAGCTGTTTTTT

D: TRBD1
size: NA
J: TRBJ1-5
V: TRBV27
CDR3: CASRETGGFGQPQHF
DNA: TGTGCCAGCAGGGAGACAGGGGGCTTCGGTCAGCCCCAGCATTTT

D: TRBD2
size: NA
J: TRBJ2-7
V: TRBV4-3
CDR3: CASSQVGGGEQYF
DNA: TGCGCCAGCAGCCAAGTTGGGGGGGGCGAGCAGTACTTC

D: NA
size: NA
J: TRBJ1-6
V: TRBV6-5
CDR3: CASSYWGDANSPLHF
DNA: TGTGCCAGCAGTTACTGGGGGGACGCAAATTCACCCCTCCACTTT

D: NA
size: NA
J: TRBJ1-2
V: TRBV6-1
CDR3: CASSEDSISNYGYTF
DNA: TGTGCCAGCAGTGAAGACAGCATCAGTAACTATGGCTACACCTTC

D: NA
size: NA
J: TRBJ2-2
V: TRBV6-2/TRBV6-3
CDR3: CASSDPGELFF
DNA: TGTGCCAGCAGCGACCCCGGGGAGCTGTTTTTT

D: TRBD2
size: few
J: TRBJ2-5
V: TRBV5-1
CDR3: CASSWGLAGTQETQYF
DNA: TGCGCCAGCAGCTGGGGACTAGCGGGGACCCAAGAGACCCAGTACTTC

D: TRBD2
size: NA
J: TRBJ2-1
V: TRBV5-1
CDR3: CASSLEGRGSSYNEQFF
DNA: TGCGCCAGCAGCTTGGAGGGGCGGGGGAGCTCCTACAATGAGCAGTTCTTC

D: NA
size: few
J: TRBJ2-1
V: TRBV25-1
CDR3: CASSGQDPYNEQFF
DNA: TGTGCCAGCAGTGGGCAAGACCCCTACAATGAGCAGTTCTTC

D: NA
size: NA
J: TRBJ2-3
V: TRBV20-1
CDR3: CSARQGGPADTQYF
DNA: TGCAGTGCTAGACAGGGGGGGCCGGCAGATACGCAGTATTTT

D: NA
size: few
J: TRBJ1-1
V: TRBV25-1
CDR3: CASSEWGSEAFF
DNA: TGTGCCAGCAGTGAATGGGGCAGTGAAGCTTTCTTT

D: TRBD1
size: NA
J: TRBJ1-2
V: TRBV7-2
CDR3: CASSYDRGAGYTF
DNA: TGTGCCAGCAGTTACGACAGGGGAGCTGGCTACACCTTC

D: NA
size: NA
J: TRBJ2-4
V: TRBV12-3/TRBV12-4
CDR3: CASSLRWGVQYF
DNA: TGTGCCAGCAGTTTAAGGTGGGGGGTTCAGTACTTC

D: NA
size: few
J: TRBJ1-2
V: TRBV5-6
CDR3: CASSYSGTVAKNTF
DNA: TGTGCCAGCAGCTACTCCGGGACGGTGGCGAAAAACACCTTC

D: NA
size: once
J: TRBJ1-1
V: TRBV7-2
CDR3: CASSAQSVSEAFF
DNA: TGTGCCAGCAGCGCCCAATCCGTTTCTGAAGCTTTCTTT

D: NA
size: NA
J: TRBJ2-1
V: TRBV9
CDR3: CASSVAGAPGNEQFF
DNA: TGTGCCAGCAGCGTTGCGGGGGCACCCGGCAATGAGCAGTTCTTC

D: NA
size: NA
J: TRBJ1-2
V: TRBV12-3/TRBV12-4
CDR3: CASSSGYSYGYTF
DNA: TGTGCCAGCAGTTCTGGGTATTCTTATGGCTACACCTTC

D: NA
size: NA
J: TRBJ2-1
V: TRBV5-1
CDR3: CASSLLGRTVGNEQFF
DNA: TGCGCCAGCAGCTTATTAGGACGGACGGTGGGGAATGAGCAGTTCTTC

D: NA
size: few
J: TRBJ2-3
V: TRBV6-1
CDR3: CASSEAPGLRVGAQYF
DNA: TGTGCCAGCAGTGAAGCGCCGGGGCTAAGGGTCGGAGCGCAGTATTTT

D: NA
size: few
J: TRBJ2-1
V: TRBV24-1
CDR3: CATRAGAPSYNEQFF
DNA: TGTGCCACCAGGGCGGGGGCGCCTTCCTACAATGAGCAGTTCTTC

D: TRBD2
size: few
J: TRBJ2-3
V: TRBV12-3/TRBV12-4
CDR3: CASSSTSGVTDTQYF
DNA: TGTGCCAGCAGTTCAACTAGCGGGGTCACAGATACGCAGTATTTT

D: TRBD2
size: NA
J: TRBJ2-3
V: TRBV27
CDR3: CASRPIRGGRTDTQYF
DNA: TGTGCCAGCAGGCCTATACGGGGGGGCCGCACAGATACGCAGTATTTT

D: NA
size: few
J: TRBJ2-7
V: TRBV4-3
CDR3: CASSHEAGEAYEQYF
DNA: TGCGCCAGCAGCCATGAGGCAGGGGAGGCCTACGAGCAGTACTTC

D: NA
size: few
J: TRBJ2-1
V: TRBV3-1
CDR3: CASSQSSDGHNEQFF
DNA: TGTGCCAGCAGCCAATCGTCCGACGGGCACAATGAGCAGTTCTTC

D: NA
size: few
J: TRBJ1-5
V: TRBV4-3
CDR3: CASSQEGNSNQPQHF
DNA: TGCGCCAGCAGCCAAGAAGGAAACAGCAATCAGCCCCAGCATTTT

D: NA
size: few
J: TRBJ2-2
V: TRBV12-3/TRBV12-4
CDR3: CASSVGEVTGELFF
DNA: TGTGCCAGCAGTGTCGGGGAGGTCACCGGGGAGCTGTTTTTT

D: NA
size: few
J: TRBJ2-4
V: TRBV7-8
CDR3: CASSFWGSKNIQYF
DNA: TGTGCCAGCAGCTTCTGGGGTTCCAAAAACATTCAGTACTTC

D: NA
size: NA
J: TRBJ2-7
V: TRBV6-1
CDR3: CAILTWGESYEQYF
DNA: TGTGCCATCCTGACCTGGGGGGAGTCCTACGAGCAGTACTTC

D: NA
size: few
J: TRBJ2-1
V: TRBV27
CDR3: CASTFRGSSYNEQFF
DNA: TGTGCCAGCACCTTTAGGGGGAGCTCCTACAATGAGCAGTTCTTC

D: NA
size: few
J: TRBJ2-3
V: TRBV4-3
CDR3: CASSQERGRTDTQYF
DNA: TGCGCCAGCAGCCAAGAGCGAGGACGGACAGATACTCAGTATTTT

D: TRBD2
size: NA
J: TRBJ2-6
V: TRBV5-1
CDR3: CASSFHAGGDLKRLSGANVLTF
DNA: TGCGCCAGCAGCTTTCACGCGGGGGGCGATCTCAAGAGGCTGTCAGGGGCCAACGTCCTGACTTTC

D: NA
size: NA
J: TRBJ2-6
V: TRBV5-1
CDR3: CASSFQDTGANVLTF
DNA: TGCGCCAGCAGCTTTCAGGACACTGGGGCCAACGTCCTGACTTTC

D: NA
size: NA
J: TRBJ1-1
V: TRBV15
CDR3: CATSRQGGVRPEAFF
DNA: TGTGCCACCAGCAGGCAAGGGGGGGTGAGGCCTGAAGCTTTCTTT

D: TRBD2
size: NA
J: TRBJ2-3
V: TRBV20-1
CDR3: CSASAPSGGAWVDTQYF
DNA: TGCAGTGCTAGTGCCCCTAGCGGGGGGGCTTGGGTAGATACGCAGTATTTT

D: TRBD2
size: few
J: TRBJ2-1
V: TRBV6-2/TRBV6-3
CDR3: CASSGGAENEQFF
DNA: TGTGCCAGCAGCGGGGGGGCCGAAAATGAGCAGTTCTTC

D: NA
size: few
J: TRBJ2-1
V: TRBV24-1
CDR3: CATSDFGAGDEQFF
DNA: TGTGCCACCAGTGATTTCGGGGCGGGTGATGAGCAGTTCTTC

D: NA
size: NA
J: TRBJ2-5
V: TRBV29-1
CDR3: CSTRPWETQYF
DNA: TGCAGCACCCGGCCGTGGGAGACCCAGTACTTC

D: NA
size: few
J: TRBJ2-6
V: TRBV27
CDR3: CASSRPRDSGANVLTF
DNA: TGTGCCAGCAGCCGCCCCCGGGACTCTGGGGCCAACGTCCTGACTTTC

D: NA
size: NA
J: TRBJ1-5
V: TRBV12-3/TRBV12-4
CDR3: CASSAPGSQPQHF
DNA: TGTGCCAGCAGTGCCCCAGGGTCTCAGCCCCAGCATTTT

D: TRBD2
size: few
J: TRBJ2-7
V: TRBV7-2
CDR3: CASSQRPGLAGGREYF
DNA: TGTGCCAGCAGCCAACGCCCGGGACTAGCGGGGGGTAGGGAGTACTTC

D: NA
size: NA
J: TRBJ2-5
V: TRBV28
CDR3: CASSLQGPQETQYF
DNA: TGTGCCAGCAGTTTACAGGGACCGCAAGAGACCCAGTACTTC

D: NA
size: many
J: TRBJ2-3
V: TRBV12-3/TRBV12-4
CDR3: CASSLHTDTQYF
DNA: TGTGCCAGCAGTTTACACACAGATACGCAGTATTTT

D: NA
size: few
J: TRBJ2-1
V: TRBV3-1
CDR3: CASSPTRSSYNEQFF
DNA: TGTGCCAGCAGTCCTACGAGGAGCTCCTACAATGAGCAGTTCTTC

D: TRBD1
size: few
J: TRBJ2-5
V: TRBV7-3
CDR3: CASSTGQGLETQYF
DNA: TGTGCCAGCAGCACCGGACAGGGGCTAGAGACCCAGTACTTC

D: TRBD1
size: NA
J: TRBJ2-7
V: TRBV5-1
CDR3: CASSLDTGVYYEQYF
DNA: TGCGCCAGCAGCTTGGATACAGGGGTGTACTACGAGCAGTACTTC